Presented here are 11 T cell receptor beta chains from one specimen sequenced in a study of T cell responses to AZD1222 COVID-19 vaccine. TCRdb keeps only in-frame clones here, not all; method: immunoSEQ multiplex PCR. The sample lists 95,000 to 100,000 clones, about 88% occurring once. Sequenced material: peripheral blood, taken 28 days after the second AZD1222 dose. The source of these receptors is an adult who received the AZD1222 COVID-19 vaccine.

The chain recombines TRBV3-1 (or the pseudogene TRBV3-2) with TRBJ1-2; TRBD1 matches at 7 bases. V was clipped by 4 bases and J by 14 bases; unmatched bases: 13. Germline V CDR1 and CDR2: LGHDT, YNNKEL (reference sequence). The CDR3 has 13 amino acids. The CDR3 DNA follows: TGTGCCAGCAGCCCCCAGGGGGACGGTCCTTGTACCTTC. Its translation: CASSPQGDGPCTF.

The chain employs TRBV2 and TRBJ1-1; D perhaps matches TRBD1 (6 bases). The CDR3 sequence is 15 residues long. Germline-derived CDR1 and CDR2 are SNHLY and FYNNEI. V was cut by 8 bases and J by 3 bases, with 19 bases left in between. CDR3 residues: CASRDRLLRDTEAFF. CDR3 nucleotide sequence: TGTGCCAGCCGCGACAGGCTCTTGAGGGACACTGAAGCTTTCTTT.

The V and J genes are TRBV27 and TRBJ2-2; D is undetermined. Trimming took off 3 bases at V and 5 bases at J, with 10 bases between the two ends. The CDR3 has 14 amino acids. Germline assignment: CDR1 MNHEY and CDR2 SMNVEV (reference sequence). The CDR3 loop reads CASSFARQTGELFF. The CDR3, as DNA: TGTGCCAGCAGTTTTGCACGGCAAACCGGGGAGCTGTTTTTT.

The chain employs TRBV5-5 and TRBJ1-2, with D possibly being TRBD1 (5 bases). From germline, CDR1 is SGHKS and CDR2 YYEKEE (reference sequence). The CDR3 sequence is 13 residues long. The V and J ends lost 2 bases and 6 bases respectively, with 11 bases between them. The CDR3 here is CASSLWGRDGYTF. The CDR3 DNA reads as TGTGCCAGCAGCTTATGGGGCAGGGATGGCTACACCTTC.

V usage is TRBV20-1 and J usage is TRBJ2-3, with D perhaps TRBD2 (6 bases). This CDR3 has 17 residues. V lost 3 bases and J 4 bases, leaving 23 bases between the germline ends. The germline CDR1 and CDR2 sequences are DFQATT and SNEGSKA (reference sequence). In DNA, the CDR3 is TGCAGTGCTAGTCGGGCCCTTAGCCGGAGGGCCCCAGATACGCAGTATTTT. This gives the protein CSASRALSRRAPDTQYF.

J is TRBJ2-7 and V is TRBV10-3, with TRBD1 matching 7 bases. J gave up 3 bases and V 4 bases, and 9 bases lay outside the gene matches. The CDR3 runs to 15 residues. Per germline, CDR1 ENHRY and CDR2 SYGVKD. CDR3 in amino acids: CAISGPTGNRYEQYF. The CDR3 DNA is TGTGCCATCAGTGGACCGACAGGGAATCGCTACGAGCAGTACTTC.

Written as DNA, the CDR3 is TGTGCCAGCAGCGAAACAGGGTTTTCCTACAATGAGCAGTTCTTC. Its translation is CASSETGFSYNEQFF. The genes are TRBV28 and TRBJ2-1, with D maybe TRBD1 (6 bases). V was clipped by 6 bases and J by 1 base, with 13 bases between them. CDR3 length: 15 residues. Per germline, CDR1 MDHEN and CDR2 SYDVKM.

This chain links TRBV18 with TRBJ1-2, with 8 bases matching TRBD1. Losses at the gene ends were 3 bases for V and 7 bases for J; bases not matched to a gene: 1. Germline V gene lookup returns CDR1 KGHSH and CDR2 LQKENI. The CDR3 spans 12 residues. The CDR3 reads CASSPDRAGYTF. CDR3 nucleotide sequence: TGTGCCAGCTCACCGGACAGGGCTGGCTACACCTTC.

This clone occurred a few times. The chain uses TRBV12-3 or TRBV12-4 and TRBJ2-1; D perhaps matches TRBD1 (5 bases). V was cut by 2 bases and J by 9 bases, with 8 bases left in between. CDR3 size: 12 residues. In DNA form, the CDR3 reads TGTGCCAGCAGTTTATCAGGGTTTGAGCAGTTCTTC. This translates into CASSLSGFEQFF.

The chain recombines TRBV19 with TRBJ2-7, with D possibly matching TRBD2 (5 bases). This CDR3 has 14 amino acids. V was shortened by 3 bases and J by 13 bases, with 22 bases between the two germline ends. Germline lookup yields CDR1 LNHDA and CDR2 SQIVND (reference sequence). The DNA for the CDR3 is TGTGCCAGTAGTATTCCCCTAGCAAGGACGGGGATATACTTC. As protein: CASSIPLARTGIYF.

The chain employs TRBV9 and TRBJ2-7; the match to TRBD1 covers 8 bases. The CDR3 runs 15 residues. Germline CDR1 and CDR2: SGDLS and YYNGEE. The trim removed 4 bases at V and 2 bases at J, leaving 8 bases unmatched. The CDR3 sequence is CASSRGGTGTYEQYF. In nucleotides, the CDR3 is TGTGCCAGCAGCCGAGGGGGGACAGGAACCTACGAGCAGTACTTC.